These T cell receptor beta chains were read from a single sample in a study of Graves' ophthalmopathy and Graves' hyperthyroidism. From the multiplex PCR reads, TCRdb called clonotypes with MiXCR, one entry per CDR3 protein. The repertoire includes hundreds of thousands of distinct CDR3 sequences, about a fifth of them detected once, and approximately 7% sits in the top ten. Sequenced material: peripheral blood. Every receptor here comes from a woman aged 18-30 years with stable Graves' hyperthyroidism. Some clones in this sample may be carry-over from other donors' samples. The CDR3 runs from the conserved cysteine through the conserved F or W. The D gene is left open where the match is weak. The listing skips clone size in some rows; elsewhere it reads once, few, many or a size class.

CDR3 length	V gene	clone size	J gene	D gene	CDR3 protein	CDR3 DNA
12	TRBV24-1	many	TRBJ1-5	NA	CATSDQNQPQHF	TGTGCCACCAGTGACCAGAATCAGCCCCAGCATTTT
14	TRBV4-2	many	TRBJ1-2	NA	CASSQDSINYGYTF	TGTGCCAGCAGCCAAGATAGCATTAACTATGGCTACACCTTC
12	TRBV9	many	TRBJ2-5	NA	CASSGTGETQYF	TGTGCCTCATCCGGGACTGGGGAGACCCAGTACTTC
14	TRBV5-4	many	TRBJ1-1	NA	CASSFRLRATEAFF	TGTGCCAGCAGCTTCAGGTTACGAGCCACTGAAGCTTTCTTT
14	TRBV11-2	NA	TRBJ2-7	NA	CASSHSGRSSGWYF	TGTGCCAGCAGCCATAGTGGAAGATCCTCGGGCTGGTACTTC
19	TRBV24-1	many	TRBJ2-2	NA	CATSDLPAGTLFDTGELFF	TGTGCCACCAGTGATTTGCCGGCGGGCACGCTTTTCGACACCGGGGAGCTGTTTTTT
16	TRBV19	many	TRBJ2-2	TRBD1	CASSIRDRGNTGELFF	TGTGCCAGTAGTATCCGGGACAGGGGGAACACCGGGGAGCTGTTTTTT
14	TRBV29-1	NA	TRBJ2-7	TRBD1	CSVEEGQGIYEQYF	TGCAGCGTTGAAGAAGGACAGGGGATCTACGAGCAGTACTTC
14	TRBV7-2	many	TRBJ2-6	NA	CASSRLSGASVLTF	TGTGCCAGCAGTCGGTTATCTGGGGCCAGCGTCCTGACTTTC
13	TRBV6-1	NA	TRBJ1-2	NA	CASNDGVNYGYTF	TGTGCCAGCAACGACGGCGTAAACTATGGCTACACCTTC
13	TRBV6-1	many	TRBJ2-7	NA	CASSDGVIYEQYF	TGTGCCAGCAGTGATGGGGTCATATACGAGCAGTACTTC
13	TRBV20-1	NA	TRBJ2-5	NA	CSARVGQQETQYF	TGCAGTGCTAGAGTTGGACAGCAAGAGACCCAGTACTTC
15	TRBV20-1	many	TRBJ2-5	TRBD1	CSARDYPRGQETQYF	TGCAGTGCTAGAGATTACCCCAGGGGGCAAGAGACCCAGTACTTC
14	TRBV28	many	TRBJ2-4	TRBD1	CASSHDRGTDIQYF	TGTGCCAGCAGTCACGACAGGGGTACGGACATTCAGTACTTC
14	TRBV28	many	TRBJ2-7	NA	CASSSAATKREQYF	TGTGCCAGCAGTTCCGCGGCCACCAAGCGGGAGCAGTACTTC
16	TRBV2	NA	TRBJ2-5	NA	CASRQHRDGGIGTQYF	TGTGCCAGCAGGCAACACCGGGACGGCGGAATCGGGACCCAGTACTTC
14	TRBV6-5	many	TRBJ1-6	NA	CASSYGGVRTPLHF	TGTGCCAGCAGTTACGGTGGGGTTAGGACACCCCTCCACTTT
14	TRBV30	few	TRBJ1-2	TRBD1	CAWRGDRGRDGYTF	TGTGCCTGGAGAGGAGACAGGGGGCGCGATGGCTACACCTTC
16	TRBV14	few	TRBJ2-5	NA	CASSQDRQDWQETQYF	TGTGCCAGCAGCCAAGATCGCCAGGATTGGCAGGAGACCCAGTACTTC
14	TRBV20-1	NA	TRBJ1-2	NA	CSARMQGFLYGYTF	TGCAGTGCTAGAATGCAGGGGTTTCTCTATGGCTACACCTTC
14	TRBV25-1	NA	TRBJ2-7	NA	CASSEPGRGYEQYF	TGTGCCAGCAGTGAACCAGGACGGGGCTACGAGCAGTACTTC
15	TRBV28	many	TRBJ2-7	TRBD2	CASSISGTSSYEQYF	TGTGCCAGCAGTATTTCCGGGACTAGTTCCTACGAGCAGTACTTC
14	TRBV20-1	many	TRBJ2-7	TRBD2	CSASGTSGKYEQYF	TGCAGTGCTAGCGGGACTAGCGGGAAGTACGAGCAGTACTTC
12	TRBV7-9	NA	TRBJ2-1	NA	CASSLSGGEQFF	TGTGCCAGCAGCTTATCTGGTGGTGAGCAGTTCTTC
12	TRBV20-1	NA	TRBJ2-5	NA	CSAMRQGETQYF	TGCAGTGCTATGCGGCAGGGGGAGACCCAGTACTTC
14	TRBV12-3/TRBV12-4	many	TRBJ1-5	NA	CASSSPDNNQPQHF	TGTGCCAGCAGTTCTCCTGACAACAATCAGCCCCAGCATTTT
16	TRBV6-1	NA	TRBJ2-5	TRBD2	CASRQSSGGVWETQYF	TGTGCCAGCAGGCAAAGTAGCGGGGGGGTTTGGGAGACCCAGTACTTC
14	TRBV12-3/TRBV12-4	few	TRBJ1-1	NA	CASRLTQAGAEAFF	TGTGCCAGCAGACTAACCCAGGCGGGCGCTGAAGCTTTCTTT
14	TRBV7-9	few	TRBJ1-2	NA	CASSLGYGADGYTF	TGTGCCAGCAGCTTAGGTTACGGGGCAGACGGCTACACCTTC
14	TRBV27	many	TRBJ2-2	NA	CASSFYSDTGELFF	TGTGCCAGCAGTTTTTATAGCGACACCGGGGAGCTGTTTTTT
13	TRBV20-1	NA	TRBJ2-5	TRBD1	CTVGTGGKETQYF	TGCACCGTAGGGACAGGGGGCAAGGAGACCCAGTACTTC
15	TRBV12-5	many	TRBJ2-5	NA	CASGLGAGNKETQYF	TGTGCTAGTGGTTTGGGTGCGGGCAACAAAGAGACCCAGTACTTC
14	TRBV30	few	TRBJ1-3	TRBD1	CAWSREGARNTIYF	TGTGCCTGGAGCCGCGAGGGGGCGAGAAACACCATATATTTT
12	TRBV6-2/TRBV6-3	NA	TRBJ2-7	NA	CACSYSRPEQYF	TGTGCCTGCAGTTACTCGAGACCCGAGCAGTACTTC
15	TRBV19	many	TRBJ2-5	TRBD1	CASSTRTGGEETQYF	TGTGCCAGTAGTACTAGGACAGGGGGCGAAGAGACCCAGTACTTC
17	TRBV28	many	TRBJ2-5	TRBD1	CASSLSRGRIGRETQYF	TGTGCCAGCAGTTTATCCAGGGGGCGAATCGGTCGGGAGACCCAGTACTTC
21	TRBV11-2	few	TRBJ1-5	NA	CASSLVPVWGASPNSNQPQHF	TGTGCCAGCAGCTTAGTTCCGGTTTGGGGCGCGTCCCCAAATAGCAATCAGCCCCAGCATTTT
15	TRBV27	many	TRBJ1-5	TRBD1	CASTPRGQGNQPQHF	TGTGCCAGCACCCCGAGAGGACAGGGGAATCAGCCCCAGCATTTT
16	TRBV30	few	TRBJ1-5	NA	CAWNLKTPYSNQPQHF	TGTGCCTGGAATCTAAAGACCCCTTATAGCAATCAGCCCCAGCATTTT
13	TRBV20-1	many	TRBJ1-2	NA	CSGGQGGSYGYTF	TGCAGTGGCGGGCAGGGTGGGAGCTATGGCTACACCTTC
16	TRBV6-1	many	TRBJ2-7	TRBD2	CASSMGTSGGVYEQYF	TGTGCCAGCTCAATGGGGACTAGCGGGGGGGTATACGAGCAGTACTTC
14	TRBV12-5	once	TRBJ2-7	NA	CASANDHPWDEQYF	TGTGCTAGTGCCAATGACCATCCCTGGGACGAGCAGTACTTC
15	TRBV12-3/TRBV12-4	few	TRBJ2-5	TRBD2	CASTMTSGGAETQYF	TGTGCCAGCACCATGACTAGCGGGGGGGCTGAGACCCAGTACTTC
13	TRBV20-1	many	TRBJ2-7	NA	CSAREWWGDEQYF	TGCAGTGCTAGAGAGTGGTGGGGAGACGAGCAGTACTTC
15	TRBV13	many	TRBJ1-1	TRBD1	CASSSTGGLGTEAFF	TGTGCCAGCAGCTCCACAGGGGGCTTAGGCACTGAAGCTTTCTTT
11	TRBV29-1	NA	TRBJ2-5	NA	CSGWAQETQYF	TGCAGCGGTTGGGCACAAGAGACCCAGTACTTC
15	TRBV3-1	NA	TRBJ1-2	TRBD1	CASSQDRTGGYGYTF	TGTGCCAGCAGCCAAGATAGGACAGGGGGCTATGGCTACACCTTC
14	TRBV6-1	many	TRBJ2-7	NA	CASRPGTVGYEQYF	TGTGCCAGCAGACCCGGGACCGTCGGCTACGAGCAGTACTTC
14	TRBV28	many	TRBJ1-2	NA	CASSLSPASWGYTF	TGTGCCAGCAGTTTGTCCCCCGCGTCTTGGGGCTACACCTTC
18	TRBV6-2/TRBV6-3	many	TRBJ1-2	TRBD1	CASSFFTSGTGTLYGYTF	TGTGCCAGCAGTTTTTTTACCTCCGGGACAGGGACCTTATATGGCTACACCTTC
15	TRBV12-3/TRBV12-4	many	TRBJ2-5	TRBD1	CASSLGGQGVKTQYF	TGTGCCAGCAGTCTGGGGGGACAGGGAGTGAAGACCCAGTACTTC
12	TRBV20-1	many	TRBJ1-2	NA	CSARRDTYGYTF	TGCAGTGCTAGAAGGGATACCTATGGCTACACCTTC
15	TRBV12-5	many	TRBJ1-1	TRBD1	CASGTRQGKDTEAFF	TGTGCTAGTGGAACCCGACAGGGTAAGGACACTGAAGCTTTCTTT
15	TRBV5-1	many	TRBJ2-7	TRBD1	CASSSGTGGTGEQYF	TGCGCCAGCAGCTCCGGGACAGGGGGGACTGGCGAGCAGTACTTC